Shown below are 9 T cell receptor beta chains from a single sample sequenced in a study of molecular identifiers for immune sequencing clone quantification. TCRdb independently ran MiXCR on the PCR reads; one entry per CDR3 protein. The repertoire holds some 65,000 distinct CDR3 sequences, with 18% as singletons. The specimen was naive CD8+ T cells from blood, with Jurkat cell RNA spiked in. Subset noted: FACS-sorted CD8+CD4-CCR7+CD45RA+ naive T cells. The receptors here all came from a human donor in good health. Some libraries in this study had Jurkat cell RNA spiked in.

The chain employs TRBV4-3 and TRBJ2-7, with D perhaps matching TRBD1 (7 bases). The CDR3 runs 16 residues. Trimming removed 0 bases at V and 2 bases at J, with 14 bases between. Germline V gives CDR1 LGHNA, CDR2 YSLEER. The DNA of the CDR3 is TGCGCCAGCAGCCAAGATCGCGGGACAGCGACCTACGAGCAGTACTTC. It translates to CASSQDRGTATYEQYF.

This clonotype was observed a few times. The genes are TRBV7-3 and TRBJ2-1, with 9 bases fitting TRBD2. Trimming removed 4 bases from V and 8 bases from J; junction bases left unmatched: 9. The CDR3 loop spans 15 amino acids. Per the germline V gene, CDR1 is SGHTA and CDR2 is FQGTGA. The CDR3 here is CASSYIAGEWDEQFF. The CDR3 bases are TGTGCCAGCAGCTATATAGCGGGAGAGTGGGATGAGCAGTTCTTC.

In its sample, this clonotype was seen many times. V is TRBV14 and J is TRBJ1-6; D unclear. Germline V lookup: CDR1 SGHDN, CDR2 FVKESK. Trimming took 1 base from V and 10 from J, leaving 14 bases between them. This CDR3 has 15 amino acids. The CDR3 reads CASSQVGRVGSPLHF. The CDR3 nucleotides read TGTGCCAGCAGCCAAGTGGGAAGGGTTGGCTCACCCCTCCACTTT.

This clonotype was counted only a few times. The V call is TRBV12-3 or TRBV12-4, the J call TRBJ2-1; D is ambiguous. Trimming left V 3 bases short and J 10 bases short, with 4 bases between. The CDR3 totals 10 residues. CDR3 protein: CASSLEEQFF. DNA for the CDR3: TGTGCCAGCAGTTTGGAGGAGCAGTTCTTC.

This clonotype came up many times. CDR3 loop: CASSHFQAGTSTDTQYF. The CDR3 DNA follows: TGTGCCAGCAGCCACTTTCAAGCGGGAACTAGCACAGATACGCAGTATTTT. V usage is TRBV7-9 and J usage is TRBJ2-3; the match to TRBD2 covers 7 bases. From germline, CDR1 is SEHNR and CDR2 FQNEAQ (reference sequence). There are 17 residues in the CDR3. V dropped 5 bases and J dropped 0; count of bases not matched to a gene: 11.

The chain is built from TRBV27 and TRBJ2-5; 7 bases are shared with TRBD1. J was trimmed by 2 bases and V by 6 bases; bases with no gene match: 6. Germline CDR1 is MNHEY and CDR2 is SMNVEV (reference sequence). The CDR3 is 14 amino acids. The CDR3, as DNA: TGTGCCAGCAGCCAAGGGGGCCCTCAAGAGACCCAGTACTTC. It is translated as CASSQGGPQETQYF.

This clonotype was seen repeatedly, ten times or more. In nucleotides, the CDR3 is TGTGCCAGCAGTGACGGGATTTTCTACGAGCAGTACTTC. It codes for CASSDGIFYEQYF. The chain combines TRBV6-1 with TRBJ2-7; D might be TRBD2 (5 bases). The germline V gene has CDR1 MNHNS and CDR2 SASEGT. The CDR3 is 13 amino acids. Trimming pared 3 bases from V and 3 bases from J, leaving 9 bases between.

At least ten counts were recorded for this clonotype. The DNA of the CDR3 is TGCAGCGTCACTCCCGGGACTGGGACTGAAGCTTTCTTT. It specifies CSVTPGTGTEAFF. The J gene is TRBJ1-1, the V gene TRBV29-1, with D perhaps matching TRBD1 (5 bases). Germline assignment: CDR1 SQVTM and CDR2 ANQGSEA. The CDR3 sequence is 13 residues long. Trimming removed 6 bases at V and 5 bases at J, with 16 bases between.

This clonotype was seen ten or more times. J is TRBJ2-7 and V is TRBV27; D unresolved. The germline gives CDR1 MNHEY, CDR2 SMNVEV (reference sequence). This CDR3 is 14 amino acids long. Trimming removed 3 bases at V and 0 bases at J, with 9 bases between. The CDR3 DNA sequence: TGTGCCAGCAGTTTTGACGGCTACTCCTACGAGCAGTACTTC. Protein product: CASSFDGYSYEQYF.